This T cell receptor (beta chain) was recovered during a study of cytomegalovirus exposure and HLA in healthy donors. CDR3 length: 13 amino acids. V gave up 3 bases and J gave up 0 bases, with 6 bases separating them. Germline-derived CDR1 and CDR2 are MNHEY and SMNVEV (reference sequence). A note on this clone: Its antigen remains unknown.

Vbeta (60) and Jbeta (13) primers were used in the PCR. Clones were sequenced by immunoSEQ multiplex PCR, and TCRdb holds only the in-frame ones, with some missing. The sample includes about 150,000 clones, approximately 81% seen only once; the top ten take roughly 2.3%. Study observations and caveats: Rarity characterized most TCR sequences, yet some public TCRs appeared in many donors. Later analysis identified a missense DCLRE1C variant that was linked to TCR beta V- and J-gene trimming. Previously analyzed data showed that most TCR beta V segments were productive at a frequency of about 87% or about 30%.

The receptor comes from a woman aged 18-35 years in good health and CMV-seronegative. The chain is built from TRBV27 and TRBJ2-7; D not resolved. The sample was PBMCs. The CDR3 nucleotides read TGTGCCAGCAGTTTTGCCTACTCCTACGAGCAGTACTTC. The encoded protein is CASSFAYSYEQYF.